The sample holds many counts of the clone carrying this T cell receptor beta chain. Antigen: not known. This sample is part of a study of T cell repertoires in cytomegalovirus infection. Findings of the study overall: It was HLA-C-restricted CMV-specific TCR beta clonotypes that dominated the response ex vivo.

A single record per CDR3 protein comes from TCRdb applying MiXCR to the reads. The sample contains 200,000 to 250,000 distinct CDR3 sequences, around 40% of which appear only once. V lost 5 bases, J lost 7 bases, and 14 bases stayed unmatched. Germline CDR1 SGHVS, CDR2 FQNEAQ. The CDR3 runs to 16 residues. The TCR sequence derives from a human donor in good health (CMV status not recorded). Some clones in this sample may be carry-over from other donors' samples. The J gene is TRBJ2-1, the V gene TRBV7-8, with TRBD2 matching over 7 bases. The sample was CD8+ T cells from cultured PBMCs, taken from culture after CMV antigen stimulation. The CDR3 DNA is TGTGCCAGCAGCCTCTTGGGAGCGGGGATGGGGAATGAGCAGTTCTTC. This encodes CASSLLGAGMGNEQFF. The full variable domain, completed using reference TRBV7-8 and TRBJ2-1, is GAGVSQSPRYKVAKRGQDVALRCDPISGHVSLFWYQQALGQGPEFLTYFQNEAQLDKSGLPSDRFFAERPEGSVSTLKIQRTQQEDSAVYLCASSLLGAGMGNEQFFGPGTRLTVL.